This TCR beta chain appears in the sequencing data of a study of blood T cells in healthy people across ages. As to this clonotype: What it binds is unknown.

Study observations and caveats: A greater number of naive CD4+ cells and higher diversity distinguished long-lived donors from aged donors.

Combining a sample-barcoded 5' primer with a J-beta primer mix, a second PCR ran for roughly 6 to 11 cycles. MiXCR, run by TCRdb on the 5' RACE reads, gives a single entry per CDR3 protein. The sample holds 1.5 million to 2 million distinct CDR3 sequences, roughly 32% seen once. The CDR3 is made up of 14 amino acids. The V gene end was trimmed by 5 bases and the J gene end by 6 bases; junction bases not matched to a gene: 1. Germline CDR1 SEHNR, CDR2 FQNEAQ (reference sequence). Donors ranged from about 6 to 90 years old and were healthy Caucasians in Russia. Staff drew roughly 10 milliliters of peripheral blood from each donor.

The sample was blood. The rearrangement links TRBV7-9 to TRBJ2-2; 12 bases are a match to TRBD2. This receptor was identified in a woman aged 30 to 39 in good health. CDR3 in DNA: TGTGCCAGCAGCCGACTAGCGGGAGCCGGGGAGCTGTTTTTT. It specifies CASSRLAGAGELFF. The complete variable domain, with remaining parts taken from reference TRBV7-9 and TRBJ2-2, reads DTGVSQNPRHKITKRGQNVTFRCDPISEHNRLYWYRQTLGQGPEFLTYFQNEAQLEKSRLLSDRFSAERPKGSFSTLEIQRTEQGDSAMYLCASSRLAGAGELFFGEGSRLTVL.